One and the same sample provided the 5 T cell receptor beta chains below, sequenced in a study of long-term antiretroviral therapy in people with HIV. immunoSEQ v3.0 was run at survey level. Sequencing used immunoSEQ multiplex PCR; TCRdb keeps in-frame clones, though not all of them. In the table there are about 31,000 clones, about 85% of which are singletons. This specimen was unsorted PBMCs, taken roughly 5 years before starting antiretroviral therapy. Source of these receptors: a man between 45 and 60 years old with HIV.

In nucleotides, the CDR3 is TGTGCCAGCAGCTCTTCGGGGGCAGGGTACGAGCAGTACTTC. Amino acid sequence: CASSSSGAGYEQYF. The chain combines TRBV7-2 with TRBJ2-7; D is possibly TRBD1 or TRBD2 (6 bases each). Trimming shortened V by 4 bases and J by 4 bases, and 14 bases separated the two germline ends. The CDR3 is 14 amino acids. The germline V gene has CDR1 SGHTA and CDR2 FQGNSA.

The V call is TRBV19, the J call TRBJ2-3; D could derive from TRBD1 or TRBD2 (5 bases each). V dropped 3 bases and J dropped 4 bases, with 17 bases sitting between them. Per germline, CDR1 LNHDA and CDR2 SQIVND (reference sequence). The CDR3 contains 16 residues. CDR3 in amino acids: CASSITQGVSADTQYF. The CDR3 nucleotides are TGTGCCAGTAGTATCACTCAGGGAGTTTCTGCAGATACGCAGTATTTT.

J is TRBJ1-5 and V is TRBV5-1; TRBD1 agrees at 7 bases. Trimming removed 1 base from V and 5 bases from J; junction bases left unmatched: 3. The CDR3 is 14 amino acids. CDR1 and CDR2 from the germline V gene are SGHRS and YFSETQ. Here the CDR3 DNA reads TGCGCCAGCAGCTTGACAGGGGAGGATCAGCCCCAGCATTTT. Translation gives CASSLTGEDQPQHF. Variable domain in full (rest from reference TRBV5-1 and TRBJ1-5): KAGVTQTPRYLIKTRGQQVTLSCSPISGHRSVSWYQQTPGQGLQFLFEYFSETQRNKGNFPGRFSGRQFSNSRSEMNVSTLELGDSALYLCASSLTGEDQPQHFGDGTRLSIL.

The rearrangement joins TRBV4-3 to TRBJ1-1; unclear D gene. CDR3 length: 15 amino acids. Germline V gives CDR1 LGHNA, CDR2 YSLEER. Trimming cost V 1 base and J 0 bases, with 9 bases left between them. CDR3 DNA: TGCGCCAGCAGCCAAGGGCAGTCTATGAACACTGAAGCTTTCTTT. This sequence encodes CASSQGQSMNTEAFF.

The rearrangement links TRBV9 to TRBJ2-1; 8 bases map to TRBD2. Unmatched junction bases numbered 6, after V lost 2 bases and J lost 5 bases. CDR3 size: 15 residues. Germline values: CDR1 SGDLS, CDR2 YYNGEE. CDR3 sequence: CASSVSGVRDNEQFF. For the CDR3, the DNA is TGTGCCAGCAGCGTTAGCGGGGTCCGGGACAATGAGCAGTTCTTC.